A selection of T cell receptor beta chains follows, all from one sample in a study of tumor-infiltrating lymphocytes in primary liver carcinoma. TCRdb fed the multiplex PCR reads into MiXCR, producing one record per CDR3 protein. The sample contains around 71,000 distinct CDR3 sequences, about two thirds of which appear only once. Sample: liver tumor tissue from sampling region 4. Receptor source: a woman aged 55-75 years with primary liver carcinoma and hepatitis B virus infection. Both conserved end residues are part of each CDR3. A D gene is named only where the DNA matches it firmly. Clone size is stated in some rows and not others, as once, few, many or a class when expanded.

cdr3_aa,cdr3_nt,j_call,v_call,clone_size,d_call
CSVEGSATNEHYF,TGCAGCGTTGAAGGCTCGGCAACCAATGAGCACTACTTC,TRBJ2-7,TRBV29-1,NA,NA
CASGQGQPQPVRIRYF,TGCGCCAGCGGCCAAGGTCAACCCCAGCCGGTGAGGATTCGGTACTTC,TRBJ2-4,TRBV4-1,NA,NA
CASMELGSRYDHSNQPQHF,TGTGCCAGCATGGAACTGGGGAGTCGGTATGATCATAGCAATCAGCCCCAGCATTTT,TRBJ1-5,TRBV6-1,once,NA
CASSFQPGLTYEQYF,TGCGCCAGCAGCTTCCAACCCGGACTAACCTACGAGCAGTACTTC,TRBJ2-7,TRBV5-1,NA,NA
CASTSWMGTQYF,TGTGCCAGCACCTCCTGGATGGGTACCCAGTACTTC,TRBJ2-5,TRBV28,many,NA
CASSTGTSGSIDTQYF,TGCGCCAGCAGCACCGGTACTAGCGGGAGCATAGATACGCAGTATTTT,TRBJ2-3,TRBV5-1,NA,TRBD2
CASSLVPLRVTEKLFF,TGCGCCAGCAGTTTGGTACCACTACGGGTTACTGAAAAACTGTTTTTT,TRBJ1-4,TRBV12-3/TRBV12-4,NA,NA
CASSWASGQGAQYF,TGTGCCAGCAGCTGGGCTAGCGGGCAAGGGGCCCAGTACTTC,TRBJ2-5,TRBV11-2,NA,TRBD2
CAGSPGALIGQSQHF,TGTGCCGGCAGCCCCGGGGCCCTTATCGGCCAGTCCCAGCATTTT,TRBJ1-5,TRBV6-5,NA,NA
CVSNSQAGVSTDTQYF,TGTGTCAGCAACTCGCAAGCGGGAGTGTCCACAGATACGCAGTATTTT,TRBJ2-3,TRBV7-8,NA,TRBD2
CASSYQLAYNEQFF,TGTGCCAGCAGTTACCAACTAGCTTACAATGAGCAGTTCTTC,TRBJ2-1,TRBV28,many,NA
CVSSWASGLSSEQFF,TGTGTCAGCAGTTGGGCTAGCGGGTTAAGCAGTGAGCAGTTCTTT,TRBJ2-1,TRBV11-2,NA,TRBD2
CSATRGRGGNGQFF,TGCAGCGCCACCAGGGGCAGGGGGGGAAATGGGCAGTTCTTC,TRBJ2-1,TRBV29-1,NA,NA
CVSSLDPNGTYNEQFF,TGTGTCAGCAGCTTGGATCCTAACGGGACTTACAATGAGCAGTTCTTC,TRBJ2-1,TRBV5-1,NA,NA
CASSQQGRRSRSDTQYF,TGTGCCAGCAGCCAACAAGGGCGGCGGTCCCGCTCAGATACGCAGTATTTC,TRBJ2-3,TRBV4-2,NA,NA
CTSNALGQGEGQPQHF,TGTACCAGCAATGCTTTGGGACAGGGTGAAGGTCAGCCCCAGCATTTT,TRBJ1-5,TRBV12-3/TRBV12-4,NA,TRBD1
CASSLAEGPLELSF,TGCGCCAGCAGCTTAGCGGAAGGGCCGCTTGAGCTGTCCTTC,TRBJ2-1,TRBV11-2,once,NA
CASSSLGGSSYNEQFF,TGTGCCAGCAGCTCTCTAGGGGGTTCCTCCTACAATGAGCAGTTCTTC,TRBJ2-1,TRBV5-4,NA,NA
CTSKPSGRGDEQYF,TGTACCAGCAAACCTAGCGGGAGAGGAGACGAACAGTACTTC,TRBJ2-7,TRBV6-2/TRBV6-3,NA,TRBD2
CASSPNTDTQYF,TGTGCCAGCAGTCCCAACACAGATACGCAGTATTTT,TRBJ2-3,TRBV7-9,many,NA
CSVGLAESGTDTQYF,TGTAGCGTGGGACTGGCGGAGTCTGGCACAGATACGCAGTATTTT,TRBJ2-3,TRBV29-1,NA,NA
CDSRPMPETQYF,TGTGACAGCAGGCCTATGCCGGAGACCCAGTACTTC,TRBJ2-5,TRBV2,NA,NA
CSAKGGVHGQYF,TGCAGCGCTAAAGGGGGGGTCCACGGGCAGTACTTC,TRBJ2-7,TRBV29-1,many,NA
CANSKTGGRGNEQFF,TGTGCCAACAGCAAGACAGGGGGCAGGGGCAATGAGCAGTTCTTC,TRBJ2-1,TRBV12-3/TRBV12-4,NA,TRBD1